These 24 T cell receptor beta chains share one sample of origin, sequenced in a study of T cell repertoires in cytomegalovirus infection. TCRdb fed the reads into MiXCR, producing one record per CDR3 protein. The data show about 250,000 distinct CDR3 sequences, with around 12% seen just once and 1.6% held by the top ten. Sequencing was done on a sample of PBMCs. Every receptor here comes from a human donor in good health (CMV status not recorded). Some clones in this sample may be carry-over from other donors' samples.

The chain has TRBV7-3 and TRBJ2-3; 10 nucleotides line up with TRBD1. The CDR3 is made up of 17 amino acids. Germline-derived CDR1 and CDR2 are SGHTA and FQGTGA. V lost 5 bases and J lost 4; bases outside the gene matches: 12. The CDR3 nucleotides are TGTGCCAGCAGCCGTCGGGTGGGGACAGGGGTTCCAGATACGCAGTATTTT. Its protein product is CASSRRVGTGVPDTQYF.

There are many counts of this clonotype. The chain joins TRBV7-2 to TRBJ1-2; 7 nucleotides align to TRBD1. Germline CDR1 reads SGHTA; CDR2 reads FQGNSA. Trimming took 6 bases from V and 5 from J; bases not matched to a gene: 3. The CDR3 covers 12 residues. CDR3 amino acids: CASRTGDYGYTF. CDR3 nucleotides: TGTGCCAGCAGAACAGGGGATTATGGCTACACCTTC.

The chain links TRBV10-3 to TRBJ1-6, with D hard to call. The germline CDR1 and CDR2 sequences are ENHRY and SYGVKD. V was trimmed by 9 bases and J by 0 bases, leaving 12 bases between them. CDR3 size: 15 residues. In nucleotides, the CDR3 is TGTGCCATGGCGGCAGAACTCTCCTATAATTCACCCCTCCACTTT. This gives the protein CAMAAELSYNSPLHF.

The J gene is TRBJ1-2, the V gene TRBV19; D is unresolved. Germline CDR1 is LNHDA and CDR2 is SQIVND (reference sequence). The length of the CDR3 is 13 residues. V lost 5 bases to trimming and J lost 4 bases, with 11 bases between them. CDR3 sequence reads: CASSSWTSYGYTF. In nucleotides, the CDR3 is TGTGCCAGTAGTTCCTGGACGAGCTATGGCTACACCTTC.

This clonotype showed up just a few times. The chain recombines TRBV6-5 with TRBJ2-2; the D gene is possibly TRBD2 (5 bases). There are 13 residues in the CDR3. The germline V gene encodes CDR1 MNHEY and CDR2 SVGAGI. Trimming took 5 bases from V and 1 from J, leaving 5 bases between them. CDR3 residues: CASSGLNTGELFF. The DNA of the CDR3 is TGTGCCAGCAGTGGACTGAACACCGGGGAGCTGTTTTTT.

CDR3 sequence (DNA): TGCAGGGGAGACAGCTACACTGAAGCTTTCTTT. Amino acids: CRGDSYTEAFF. The chain couples TRBV20-1 to TRBJ1-1, with D perhaps matching TRBD1 (5 bases). This CDR3 has 11 amino acids. CDR1 and CDR2 (germline): DFQATT, SNEGSKA (reference sequence).

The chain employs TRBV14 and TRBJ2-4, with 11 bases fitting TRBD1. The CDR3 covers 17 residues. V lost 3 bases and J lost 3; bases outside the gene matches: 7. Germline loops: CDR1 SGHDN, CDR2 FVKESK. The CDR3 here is CASSQGTGGSYKNIQYF. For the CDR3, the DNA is TGTGCCAGCAGCCAGGGGACAGGGGGTAGTTACAAAAACATTCAGTACTTC.

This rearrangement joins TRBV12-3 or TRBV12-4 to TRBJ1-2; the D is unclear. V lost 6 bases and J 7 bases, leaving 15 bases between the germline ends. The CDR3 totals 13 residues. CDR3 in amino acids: CASRPFPSAGYTF. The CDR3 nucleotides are TGTGCCAGCAGACCCTTCCCTTCGGCTGGCTACACCTTC.

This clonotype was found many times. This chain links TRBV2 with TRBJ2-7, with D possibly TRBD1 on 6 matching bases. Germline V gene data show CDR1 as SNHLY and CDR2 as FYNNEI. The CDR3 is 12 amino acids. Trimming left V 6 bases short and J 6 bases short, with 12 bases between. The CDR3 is CASSGRGAEQYF. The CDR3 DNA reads TGTGCCAGCAGCGGCAGGGGAGCCGAGCAGTACTTC.

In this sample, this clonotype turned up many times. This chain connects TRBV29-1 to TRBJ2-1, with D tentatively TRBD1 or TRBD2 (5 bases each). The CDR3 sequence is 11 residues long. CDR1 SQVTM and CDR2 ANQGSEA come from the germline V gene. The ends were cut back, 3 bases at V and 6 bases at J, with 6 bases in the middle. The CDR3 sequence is CSVERGNEQFF. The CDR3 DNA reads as TGCAGCGTTGAGAGGGGCAATGAGCAGTTCTTC.

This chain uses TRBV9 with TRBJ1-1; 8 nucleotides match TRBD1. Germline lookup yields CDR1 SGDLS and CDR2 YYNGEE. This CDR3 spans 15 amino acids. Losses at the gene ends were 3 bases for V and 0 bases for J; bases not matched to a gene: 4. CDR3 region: CASSGRGLLNTEAFF. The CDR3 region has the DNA TGTGCCAGCAGCGGCAGGGGGCTACTGAACACTGAAGCTTTCTTT.

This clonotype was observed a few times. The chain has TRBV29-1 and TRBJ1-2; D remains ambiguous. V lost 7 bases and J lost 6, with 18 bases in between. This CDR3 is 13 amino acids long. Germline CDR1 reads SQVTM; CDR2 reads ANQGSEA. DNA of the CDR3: TGCAGCGGAGAGTATAGAGAGAAGGATGGCTACACCTTC. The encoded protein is CSGEYREKDGYTF.

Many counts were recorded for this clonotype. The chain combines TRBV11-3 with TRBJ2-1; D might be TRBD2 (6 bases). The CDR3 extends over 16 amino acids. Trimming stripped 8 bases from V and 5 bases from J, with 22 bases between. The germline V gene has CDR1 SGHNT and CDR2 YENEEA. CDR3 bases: TGTGCCAGCCAGGGACCGGGACTGGGTAAGAACAATGAGCAGTTCTTC. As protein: CASQGPGLGKNNEQFF.

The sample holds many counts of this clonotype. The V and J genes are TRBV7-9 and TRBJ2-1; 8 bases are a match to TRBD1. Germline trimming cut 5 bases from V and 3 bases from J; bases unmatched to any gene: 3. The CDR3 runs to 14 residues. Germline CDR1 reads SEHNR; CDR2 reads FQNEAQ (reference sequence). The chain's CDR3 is CASSPDRDYNEQFF. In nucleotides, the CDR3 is TGTGCCAGCAGCCCGGACAGGGACTACAATGAGCAGTTCTTC.

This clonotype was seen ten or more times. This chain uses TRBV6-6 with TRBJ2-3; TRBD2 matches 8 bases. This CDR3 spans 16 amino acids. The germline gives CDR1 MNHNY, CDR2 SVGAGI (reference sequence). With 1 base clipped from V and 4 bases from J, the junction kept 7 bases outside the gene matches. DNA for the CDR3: TGTGCCAGCAGTTACTTTCGGGCGGGGGGTTCAGATACGCAGTATTTT. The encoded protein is CASSYFRAGGSDTQYF.

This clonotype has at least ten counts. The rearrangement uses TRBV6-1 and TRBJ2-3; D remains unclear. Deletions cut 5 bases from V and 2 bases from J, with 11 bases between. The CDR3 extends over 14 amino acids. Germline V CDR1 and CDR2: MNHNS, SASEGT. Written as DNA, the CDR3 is TGTGCCAGCAGTATTTCGGATCACACAGATACGCAGTATTTT. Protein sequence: CASSISDHTDTQYF.

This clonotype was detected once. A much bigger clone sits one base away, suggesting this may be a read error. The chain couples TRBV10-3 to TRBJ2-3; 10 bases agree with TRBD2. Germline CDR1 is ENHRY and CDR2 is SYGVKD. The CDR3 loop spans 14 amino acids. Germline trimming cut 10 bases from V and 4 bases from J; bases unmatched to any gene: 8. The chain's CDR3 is CATESSGGADTQYF. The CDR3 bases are TGTGCCACCGAGTCTAGCGGGGGCGCAGATACGCAGTATTTT.

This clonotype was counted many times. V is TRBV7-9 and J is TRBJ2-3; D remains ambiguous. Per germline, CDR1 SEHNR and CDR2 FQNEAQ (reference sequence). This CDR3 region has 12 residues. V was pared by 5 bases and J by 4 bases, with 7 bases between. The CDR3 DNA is TGTGCCAGCAGCCTCCACTCAGATACGCAGTATTTT. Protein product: CASSLHSDTQYF.

CDR3 residues: CASSPHGTDNEQFF. Here the CDR3 DNA reads TGTGCCAGCTCACCACATGGGACAGACAATGAGCAGTTCTTC. The genes are TRBV18 and TRBJ2-1, with 7 bases lining up with TRBD1. After removal of 1 base from V and 5 bases from J, the junction contained 2 bases not matched to a gene. The CDR3 consists of 14 residues. CDR1 is KGHSH and CDR2 is LQKENI in the germline V gene.

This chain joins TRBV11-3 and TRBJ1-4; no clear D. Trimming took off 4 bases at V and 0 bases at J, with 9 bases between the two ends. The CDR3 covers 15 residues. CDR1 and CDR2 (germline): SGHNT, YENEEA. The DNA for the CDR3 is TGTGCCAGCAGCTCCTCCCTCGCAACTAATGAAAAACTGTTTTTT. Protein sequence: CASSSSLATNEKLFF.

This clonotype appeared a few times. The CDR3 bases are TGTGCCAGCAGCCCAAAAAGGGGGATTCGGAACACTGAAGCTTTCTTT. Translating gives CASSPKRGIRNTEAFF. The chain has TRBV14 and TRBJ1-1; TRBD1 is a possible D gene (6 bases). This CDR3 spans 16 amino acids. Germline V lookup: CDR1 SGHDN, CDR2 FVKESK. Trimming cost V 4 bases and J 1 base, with 16 bases left between them.

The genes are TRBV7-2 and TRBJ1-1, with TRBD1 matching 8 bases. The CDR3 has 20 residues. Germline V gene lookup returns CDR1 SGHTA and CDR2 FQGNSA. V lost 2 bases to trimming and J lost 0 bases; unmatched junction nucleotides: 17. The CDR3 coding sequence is TGTGCCAGCAGCTTACGGTTCGCAGGGGGCAACACCCGGTTGAACACTGAAGCTTTCTTT. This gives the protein CASSLRFAGGNTRLNTEAFF.

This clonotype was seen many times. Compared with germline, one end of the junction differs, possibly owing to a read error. CDR3 coding DNA: TGCGCCAGCAGCCAAGATCGCGGCAGGGCCGCAACTAATGAAAACCTGTTTTTT. This encodes CASSQDRGRAATNENLFF. The chain carries TRBV4-1 and TRBJ1-4, with a weak D call TRBD1 (5 bases). The CDR3 has 18 residues. Germline values: CDR1 MGHRA, CDR2 YSYEKL.

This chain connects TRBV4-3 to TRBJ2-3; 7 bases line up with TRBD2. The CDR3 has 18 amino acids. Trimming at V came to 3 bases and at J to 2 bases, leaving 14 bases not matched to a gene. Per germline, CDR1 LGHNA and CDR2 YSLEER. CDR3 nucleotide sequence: TGCGCCAGCAGCCAGACTGGCGGGACTAAGCGATACACAGATACGCAGTATTTT. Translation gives CASSQTGGTKRYTDTQYF.